This T cell receptor (beta chain) is from a study of blood T cell repertoires in COVID-19. Study-level background: Some COVID-19 samples were acute and others convalescent; all came from the United States, Italy and Spain. In each case, the material was cDNA or gDNA derived from T cells, B-cell-depleted T cells, or PBMCs.

Under the authors' procedure: Amplification of reference gene primers was used by the study to estimate nucleated cell counts. Sequencing used immunoSEQ multiplex PCR; TCRdb keeps in-frame clones, though not all of them. That table is the source of V, J and clone size, and D and trimming were worked out from the DNA. The profile shows some 300,000 clones, about 91% of them singletons. This clone was seen just once. The clonotype comes from a woman aged 25-40 years who had recovered from COVID-19. The sequencing input was peripheral blood.

CDR3 sequence reads: CASSYFGTSGGNEQFF. The CDR3 nucleotides read TGTGCCAGCAGCTACTTTGGGACTAGCGGGGGCAATGAGCAGTTCTTC. The J gene is TRBJ2-1, the V gene TRBV7-9; the match to TRBD2 covers 14 bases. The germline V gene encodes CDR1 SEHNR and CDR2 FQNEAQ (reference sequence). CDR3 size: 16 residues. The V gene end was trimmed by 4 bases and the J gene end by 6 bases; junction bases not matched to a gene: 5.